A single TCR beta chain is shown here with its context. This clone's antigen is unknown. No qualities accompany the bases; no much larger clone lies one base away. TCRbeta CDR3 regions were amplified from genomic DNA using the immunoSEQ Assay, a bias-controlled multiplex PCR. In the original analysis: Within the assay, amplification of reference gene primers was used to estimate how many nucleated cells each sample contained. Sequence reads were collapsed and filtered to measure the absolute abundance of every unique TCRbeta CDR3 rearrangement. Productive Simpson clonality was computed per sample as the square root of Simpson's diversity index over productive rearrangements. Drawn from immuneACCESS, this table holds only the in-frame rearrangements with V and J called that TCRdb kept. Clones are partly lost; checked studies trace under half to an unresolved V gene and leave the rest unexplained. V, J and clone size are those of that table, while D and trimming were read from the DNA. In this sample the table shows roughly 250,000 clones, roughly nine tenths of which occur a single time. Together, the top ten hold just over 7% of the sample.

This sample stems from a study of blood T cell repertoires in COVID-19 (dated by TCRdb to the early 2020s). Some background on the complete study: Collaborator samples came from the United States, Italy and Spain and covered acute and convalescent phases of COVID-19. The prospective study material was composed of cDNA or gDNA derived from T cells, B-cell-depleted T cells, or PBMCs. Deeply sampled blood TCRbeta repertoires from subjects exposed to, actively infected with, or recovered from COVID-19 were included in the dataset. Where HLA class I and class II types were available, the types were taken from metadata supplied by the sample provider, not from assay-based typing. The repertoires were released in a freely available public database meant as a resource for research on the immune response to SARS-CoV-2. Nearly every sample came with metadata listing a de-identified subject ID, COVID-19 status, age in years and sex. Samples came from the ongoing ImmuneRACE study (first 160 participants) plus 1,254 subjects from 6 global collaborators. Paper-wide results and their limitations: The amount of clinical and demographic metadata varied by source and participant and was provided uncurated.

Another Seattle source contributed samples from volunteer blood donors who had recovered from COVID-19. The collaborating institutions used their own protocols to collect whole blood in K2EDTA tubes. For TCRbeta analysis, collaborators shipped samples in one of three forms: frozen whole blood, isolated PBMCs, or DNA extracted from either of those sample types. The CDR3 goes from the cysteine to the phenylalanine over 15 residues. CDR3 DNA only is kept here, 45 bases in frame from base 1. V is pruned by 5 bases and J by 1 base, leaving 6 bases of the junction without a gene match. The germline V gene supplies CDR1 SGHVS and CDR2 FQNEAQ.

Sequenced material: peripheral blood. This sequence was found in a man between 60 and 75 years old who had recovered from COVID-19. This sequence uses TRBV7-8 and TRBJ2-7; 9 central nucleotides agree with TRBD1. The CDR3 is CASSLTGGASYEQYF. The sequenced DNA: TGTGCCAGCAGCCTTACAGGGGGCGCGTCCTACGAGCAGTACTTC.